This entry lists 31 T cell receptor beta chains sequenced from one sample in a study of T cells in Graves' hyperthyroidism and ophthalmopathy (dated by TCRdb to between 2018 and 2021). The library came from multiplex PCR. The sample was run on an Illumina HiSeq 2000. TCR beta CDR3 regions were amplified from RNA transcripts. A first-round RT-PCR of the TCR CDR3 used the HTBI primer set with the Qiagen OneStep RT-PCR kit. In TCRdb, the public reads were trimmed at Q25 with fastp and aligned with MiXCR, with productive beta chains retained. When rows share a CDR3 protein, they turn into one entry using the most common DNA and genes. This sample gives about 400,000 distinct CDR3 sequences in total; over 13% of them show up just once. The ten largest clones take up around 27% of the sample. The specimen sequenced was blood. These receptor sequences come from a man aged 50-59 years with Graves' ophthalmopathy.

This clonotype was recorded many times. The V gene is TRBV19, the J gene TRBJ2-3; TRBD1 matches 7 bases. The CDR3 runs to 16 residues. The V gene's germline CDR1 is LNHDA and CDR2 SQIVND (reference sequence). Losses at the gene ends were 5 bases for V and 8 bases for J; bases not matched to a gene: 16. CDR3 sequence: CASSAPEHPAGGTQYF. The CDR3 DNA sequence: TGTGCCAGTAGTGCTCCCGAACACCCCGCAGGGGGTACGCAGTATTTT.

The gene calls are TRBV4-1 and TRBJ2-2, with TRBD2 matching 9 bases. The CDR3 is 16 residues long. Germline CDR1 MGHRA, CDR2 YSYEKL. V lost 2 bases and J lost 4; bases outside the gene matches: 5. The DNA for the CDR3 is TGCGCCAGCAGCCAAACAGCGGGGGGCCCCACCGGGGAGCTGTTTTTT. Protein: CASSQTAGGPTGELFF.

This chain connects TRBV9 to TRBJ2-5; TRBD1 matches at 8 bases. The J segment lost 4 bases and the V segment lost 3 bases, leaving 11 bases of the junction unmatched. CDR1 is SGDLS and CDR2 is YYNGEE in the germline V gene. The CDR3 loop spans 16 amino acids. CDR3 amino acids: CASSEGQGTSGETQYF. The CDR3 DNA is TGTGCCAGCAGCGAAGGACAGGGCACCTCCGGAGAGACCCAGTACTTC.

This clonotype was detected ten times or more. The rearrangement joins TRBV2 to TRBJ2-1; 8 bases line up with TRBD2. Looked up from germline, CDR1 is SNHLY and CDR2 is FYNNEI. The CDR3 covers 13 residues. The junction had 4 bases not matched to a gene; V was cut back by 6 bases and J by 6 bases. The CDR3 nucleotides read TGTGCCAGCAGGCGGGGGGAGGGCAATGAGCAGTTCTTC. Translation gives CASRRGEGNEQFF. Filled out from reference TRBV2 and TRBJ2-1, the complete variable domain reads EPEVTQTPSHQVTQMGQEVILRCVPISNHLYFYWYRQILGQKVEFLVSFYNNEISEKSEIFDDQFSVERPDGSNFTLKIRSTKLEDSAMYFCASRRGEGNEQFFGPGTRLTVL.

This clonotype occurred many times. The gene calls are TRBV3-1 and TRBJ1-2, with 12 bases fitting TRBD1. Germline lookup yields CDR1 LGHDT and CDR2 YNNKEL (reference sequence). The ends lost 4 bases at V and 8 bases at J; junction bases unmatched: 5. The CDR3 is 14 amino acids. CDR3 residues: CASSLGQGAGGYTF. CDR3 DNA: TGTGCCAGCAGCCTGGGACAGGGGGCCGGGGGCTACACCTTC.

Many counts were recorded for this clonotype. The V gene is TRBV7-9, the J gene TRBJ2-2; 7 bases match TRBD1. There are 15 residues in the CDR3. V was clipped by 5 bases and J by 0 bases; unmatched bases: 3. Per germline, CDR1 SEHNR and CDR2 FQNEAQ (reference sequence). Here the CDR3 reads CASSKTGSNTGELFF. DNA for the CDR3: TGTGCCAGCAGCAAGACAGGGTCGAACACCGGGGAGCTGTTTTTT. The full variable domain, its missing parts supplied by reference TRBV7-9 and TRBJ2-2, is DTGVSQNPRHKITKRGQNVTFRCDPISEHNRLYWYRQTLGQGPEFLTYFQNEAQLEKSRLLSDRFSAERPKGSFSTLEIQRTEQGDSAMYLCASSKTGSNTGELFFGEGSRLTVL.

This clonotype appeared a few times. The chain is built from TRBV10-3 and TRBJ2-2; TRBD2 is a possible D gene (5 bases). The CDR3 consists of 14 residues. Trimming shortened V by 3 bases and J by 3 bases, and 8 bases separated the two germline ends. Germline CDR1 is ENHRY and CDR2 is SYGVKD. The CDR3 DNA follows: TGTGCCATCAGTGAAGGGCGGGACACCGGGGAGCTGTTTTTT. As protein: CAISEGRDTGELFF.

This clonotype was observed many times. The CDR3 protein is CASSQAGRGNEQFF. In DNA form, the CDR3 reads TGTGCCAGCAGCCAGGCGGGGCGAGGCAATGAGCAGTTCTTC. The rearrangement joins TRBV14 to TRBJ2-1, with D possibly TRBD2 on 6 matching bases. Trimming pared 3 bases from V and 6 bases from J, leaving 12 bases between. CDR1 is SGHDN and CDR2 is FVKESK in the germline V gene. The CDR3 runs to 14 residues.

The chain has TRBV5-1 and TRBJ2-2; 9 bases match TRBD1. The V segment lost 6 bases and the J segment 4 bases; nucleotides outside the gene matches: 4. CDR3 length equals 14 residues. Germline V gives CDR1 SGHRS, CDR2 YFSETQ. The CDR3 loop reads CASNGQGSTGELFF. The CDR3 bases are TGCGCCAGCAATGGACAGGGGTCCACCGGGGAGCTGTTTTTT.

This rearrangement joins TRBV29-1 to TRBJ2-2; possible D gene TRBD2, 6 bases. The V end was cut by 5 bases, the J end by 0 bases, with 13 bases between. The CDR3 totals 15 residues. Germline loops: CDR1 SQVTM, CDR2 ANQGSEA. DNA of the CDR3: TGCAGCGTTTACACTAGCTACCCGAACACCGGGGAGCTGTTTTTT. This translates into CSVYTSYPNTGELFF.

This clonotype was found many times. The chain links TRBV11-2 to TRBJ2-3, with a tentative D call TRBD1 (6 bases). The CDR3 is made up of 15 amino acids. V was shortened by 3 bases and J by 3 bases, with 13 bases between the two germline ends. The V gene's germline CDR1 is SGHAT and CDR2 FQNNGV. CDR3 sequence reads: CASSLWDKSTDTQYF. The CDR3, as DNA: TGTGCCAGCAGCTTGTGGGACAAGTCAACAGATACGCAGTATTTT.

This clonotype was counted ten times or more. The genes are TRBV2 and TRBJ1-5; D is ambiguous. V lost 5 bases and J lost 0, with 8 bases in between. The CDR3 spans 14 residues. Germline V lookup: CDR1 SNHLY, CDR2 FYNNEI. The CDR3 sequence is CASSPSVSNQPQHF. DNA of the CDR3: TGTGCCAGCAGTCCGAGTGTTAGCAATCAGCCCCAGCATTTT. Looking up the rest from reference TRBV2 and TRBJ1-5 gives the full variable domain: EPEVTQTPSHQVTQMGQEVILRCVPISNHLYFYWYRQILGQKVEFLVSFYNNEISEKSEIFDDQFSVERPDGSNFTLKIRSTKLEDSAMYFCASSPSVSNQPQHFGDGTRLSIL.

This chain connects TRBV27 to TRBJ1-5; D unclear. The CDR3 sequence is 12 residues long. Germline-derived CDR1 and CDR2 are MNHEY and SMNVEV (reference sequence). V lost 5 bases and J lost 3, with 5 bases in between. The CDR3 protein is CASSHNNQPQHF. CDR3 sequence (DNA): TGTGCCAGCAGTCACAACAATCAGCCCCAGCATTTT.

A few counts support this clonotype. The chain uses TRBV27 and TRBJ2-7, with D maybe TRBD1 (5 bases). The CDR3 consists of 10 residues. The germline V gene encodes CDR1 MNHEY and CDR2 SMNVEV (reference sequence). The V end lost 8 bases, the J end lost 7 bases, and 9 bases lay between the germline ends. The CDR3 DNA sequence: TGTGCCAGCCCAGGGTGTGAGCAGTACTTC. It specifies CASPGCEQYF.

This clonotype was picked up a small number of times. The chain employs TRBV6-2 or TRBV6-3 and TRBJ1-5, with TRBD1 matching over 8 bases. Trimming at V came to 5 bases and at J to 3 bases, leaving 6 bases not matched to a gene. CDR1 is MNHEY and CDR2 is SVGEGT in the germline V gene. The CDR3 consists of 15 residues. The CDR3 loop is CASSKPGQDNQPQHF. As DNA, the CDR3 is TGTGCCAGCAGTAAACCGGGACAGGACAATCAGCCCCAGCATTTT.

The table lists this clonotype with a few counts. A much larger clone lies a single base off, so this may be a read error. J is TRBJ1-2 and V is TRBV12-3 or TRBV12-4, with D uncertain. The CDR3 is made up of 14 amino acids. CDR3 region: CANSLGRRSDGYTF. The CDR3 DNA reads TGTGCCAACAGTTTAGGCCGCAGGAGTGATGGCTACACCTTC.

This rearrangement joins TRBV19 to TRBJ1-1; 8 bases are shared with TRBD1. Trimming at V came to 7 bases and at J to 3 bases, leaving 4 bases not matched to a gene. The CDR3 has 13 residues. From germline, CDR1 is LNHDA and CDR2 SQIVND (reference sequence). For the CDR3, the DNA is TGTGCCAGTACGGACAGGGTTCACACTGAAGCTTTCTTT. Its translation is CASTDRVHTEAFF.

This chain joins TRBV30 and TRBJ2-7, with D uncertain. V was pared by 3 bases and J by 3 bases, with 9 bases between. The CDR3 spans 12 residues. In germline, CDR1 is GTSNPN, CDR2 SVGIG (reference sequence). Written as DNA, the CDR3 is TGTGCCTGGAGGCAGGATGTCTACGAGCAGTACTTC. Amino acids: CAWRQDVYEQYF.

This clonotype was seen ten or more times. CDR3 sequence (DNA): TGTGCCAGCAGATCCGGGACTAGCTGGTACGAGCAGTACTTC. The encoded protein is CASRSGTSWYEQYF. This rearrangement joins TRBV2 to TRBJ2-7; 9 nucleotides line up with TRBD2. The CDR3 extends over 14 amino acids. Germline V lookup: CDR1 SNHLY, CDR2 FYNNEI. Unmatched junction bases numbered 7, after V lost 6 bases and J lost 4 bases.

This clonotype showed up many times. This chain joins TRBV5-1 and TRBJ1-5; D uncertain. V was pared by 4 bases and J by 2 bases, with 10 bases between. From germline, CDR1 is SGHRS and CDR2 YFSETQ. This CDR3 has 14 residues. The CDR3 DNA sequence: TGCGCCAGCAGCCTGGAATTTGGCAATCAGCCCCAGCATTTT. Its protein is CASSLEFGNQPQHF.

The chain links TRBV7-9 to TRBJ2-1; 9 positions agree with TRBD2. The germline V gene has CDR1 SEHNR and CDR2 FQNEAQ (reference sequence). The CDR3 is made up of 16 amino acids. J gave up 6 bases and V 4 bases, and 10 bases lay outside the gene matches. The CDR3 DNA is TGTGCCAGCAGCTCCAGGGGACTAGCAGGTCGCAATGAGCAGTTCTTC. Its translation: CASSSRGLAGRNEQFF.

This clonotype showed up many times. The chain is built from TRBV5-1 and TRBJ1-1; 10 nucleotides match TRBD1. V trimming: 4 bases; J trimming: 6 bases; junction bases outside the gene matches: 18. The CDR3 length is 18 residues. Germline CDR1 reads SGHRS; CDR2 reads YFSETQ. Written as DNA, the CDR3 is TGCGCCAGCAGCCAAGGTCTGGACAGGGGGATAGTAGGCTCTGAAGCTTTCTTT. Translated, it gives CASSQGLDRGIVGSEAFF. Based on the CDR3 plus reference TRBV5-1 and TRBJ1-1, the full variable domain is KAGVTQTPRYLIKTRGQQVTLSCSPISGHRSVSWYQQTPGQGLQFLFEYFSETQRNKGNFPGRFSGRQFSNSRSEMNVSTLELGDSALYLCASSQGLDRGIVGSEAFFGQGTRLTVV.

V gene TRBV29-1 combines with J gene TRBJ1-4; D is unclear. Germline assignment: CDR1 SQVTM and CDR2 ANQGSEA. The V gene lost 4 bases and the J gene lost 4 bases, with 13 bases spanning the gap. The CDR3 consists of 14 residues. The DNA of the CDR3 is TGCAGCGTTGGAGGAGGGCGGGGTAATGAAAAACTGTTTTTT. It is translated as CSVGGGRGNEKLFF.

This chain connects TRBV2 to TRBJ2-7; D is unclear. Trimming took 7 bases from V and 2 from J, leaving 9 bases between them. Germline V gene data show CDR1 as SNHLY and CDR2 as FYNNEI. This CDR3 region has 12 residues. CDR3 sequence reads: CASILAAYEQYF. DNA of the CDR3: TGTGCCAGCATCTTAGCAGCCTACGAGCAGTACTTC. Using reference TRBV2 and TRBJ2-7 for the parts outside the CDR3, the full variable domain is EPEVTQTPSHQVTQMGQEVILRCVPISNHLYFYWYRQILGQKVEFLVSFYNNEISEKSEIFDDQFSVERPDGSNFTLKIRSTKLEDSAMYFCASILAAYEQYFGPGTRLTVT.

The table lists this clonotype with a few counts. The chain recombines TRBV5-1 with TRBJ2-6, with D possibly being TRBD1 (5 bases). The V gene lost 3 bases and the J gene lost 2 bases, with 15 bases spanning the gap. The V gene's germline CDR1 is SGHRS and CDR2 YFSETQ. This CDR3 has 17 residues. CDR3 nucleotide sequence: TGCGCCAGCAGCTGGCGCCAGGGCGTGACTGGGGCCAACGTCCTGACTTTC. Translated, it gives CASSWRQGVTGANVLTF. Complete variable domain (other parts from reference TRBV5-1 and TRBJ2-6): KAGVTQTPRYLIKTRGQQVTLSCSPISGHRSVSWYQQTPGQGLQFLFEYFSETQRNKGNFPGRFSGRQFSNSRSEMNVSTLELGDSALYLCASSWRQGVTGANVLTFGAGSRLTVL.

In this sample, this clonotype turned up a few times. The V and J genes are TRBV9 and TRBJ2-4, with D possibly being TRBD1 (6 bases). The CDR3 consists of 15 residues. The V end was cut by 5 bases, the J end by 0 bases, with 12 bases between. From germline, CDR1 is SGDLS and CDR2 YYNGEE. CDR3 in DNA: TGTGCCAGCAGGGACAGTTCTCCAGCCAAAAACATTCAGTACTTC. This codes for CASRDSSPAKNIQYF.

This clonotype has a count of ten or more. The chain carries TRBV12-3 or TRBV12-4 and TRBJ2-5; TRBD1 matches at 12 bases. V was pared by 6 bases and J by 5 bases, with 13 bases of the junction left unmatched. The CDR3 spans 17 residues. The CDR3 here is CASRVRDRGLGVETQYF. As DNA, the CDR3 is TGTGCCAGCAGAGTCCGGGACAGGGGGCTGGGGGTTGAGACCCAGTACTTC.

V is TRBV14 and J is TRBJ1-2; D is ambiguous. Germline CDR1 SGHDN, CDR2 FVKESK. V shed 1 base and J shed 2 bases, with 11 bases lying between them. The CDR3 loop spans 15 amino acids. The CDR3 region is CASSQVGQPNYGYTF. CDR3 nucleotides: TGTGCCAGCAGCCAAGTCGGTCAGCCGAACTATGGCTACACCTTC.

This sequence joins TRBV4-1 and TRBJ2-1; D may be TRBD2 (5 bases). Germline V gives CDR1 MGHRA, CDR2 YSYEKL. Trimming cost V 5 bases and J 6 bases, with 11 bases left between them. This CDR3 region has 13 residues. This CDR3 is CASSDAGGNEQFF. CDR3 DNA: TGCGCCAGCAGCGACGCAGGAGGCAATGAGCAGTTCTTC.

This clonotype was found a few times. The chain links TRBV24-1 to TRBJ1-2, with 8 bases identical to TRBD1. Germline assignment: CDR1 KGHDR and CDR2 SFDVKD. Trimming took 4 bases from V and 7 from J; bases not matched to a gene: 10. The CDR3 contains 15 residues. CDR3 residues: CATSDPTGVVSGYTF. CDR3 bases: TGTGCCACCAGTGACCCGACAGGGGTGGTCTCTGGCTACACCTTC.

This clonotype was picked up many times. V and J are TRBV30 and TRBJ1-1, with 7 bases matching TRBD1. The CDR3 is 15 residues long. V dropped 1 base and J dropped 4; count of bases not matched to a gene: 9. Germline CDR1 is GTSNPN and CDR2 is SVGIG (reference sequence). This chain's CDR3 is CAWSAQGEFGTEAFF. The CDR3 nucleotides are TGTGCCTGGAGTGCGCAGGGGGAGTTTGGCACTGAAGCTTTCTTT. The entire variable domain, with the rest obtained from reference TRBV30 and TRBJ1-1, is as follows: SQTIHQWPATLVQPVGSPLSLECTVEGTSNPNLYWYRQAAGRGLQLLFYSVGIGQISSEVPQNLSASRPQDRQFILSSKKLLLSDSGFYLCAWSAQGEFGTEAFFGQGTRLTVV.